The source of this TCR beta chain is a study of post-analysis software for immune sequencing data. Points on this clonotype: What it binds is not known.

General observations from the study: When patients were compared with controls, about 5 TRBV segments were more frequent, TRBV5-6, TRBV5-1 and TRBV20-1 among them.

Unique molecular identifiers were built into the TCR beta cDNA libraries. MiXCR was run by TCRdb on the PCR reads, yielding one entry per CDR3 protein. The table lists about 800,000 distinct CDR3 sequences, approximately 30% of them singletons, with about 0.5% in the top ten. This CDR3 comprises 14 residues. V dropped 7 bases and J dropped 7 bases, with 18 bases sitting between them. The receptor's source is a girl between 5 and 17 years old with multiple sclerosis. The rearrangement joins TRBV12-3 or TRBV12-4 to TRBJ2-3; D unresolved. The sequencing sample was made of blood. The DNA of the CDR3 is TGTGCCAGCACCTCCGTCAGCACATTCCATACGCAGTATTTT. Residues: CASTSVSTFHTQYF.